A few counts support the clone carrying this TCR beta chain. Its matching antigen is unknown. The sample originates from a study of CD8 T cells in ankylosing spondylitis. The CDR3 covers 12 residues. CDR1 and CDR2 from the germline V gene are WSHSY and SAAADI. V lost 10 bases, J lost 2 bases, and 9 bases lay in between. Study results and caveats: Roughly eight highly homologous variants formed a TCR beta motif that appeared characteristic of ankylosing spondylitis blood.

Each CDR3 protein is one row after TCRdb ran MiXCR on the 5' RACE reads. The data hold fewer than 650,000 distinct CDR3 sequences, with roughly 12% observed a single time. This clonotype was sampled from a male donor with ankylosing spondylitis. This sequence joins TRBV10-2 and TRBJ2-1; no firm D call. The sequenced sample was blood, either unsorted or a sorted T cell fraction (not recorded which). CDR3 region: CATQLPYNEQFF. For the CDR3, the DNA is TGCGCCACGCAACTACCCTACAATGAGCAGTTCTTC.